These 19 T cell receptor beta chains were sequenced from one sample in a study of low-dose radiotherapy and immunotherapy resistance in tumors. A roughly 21-cycle PCR with a constant-region primer and V-primer adapter amplified TCRs. TCRdb processed the reads anew with MiXCR; each CDR3 protein has one entry. The sample comprises some 52,000 distinct CDR3 sequences, approximately 31% of which are singletons, and 7% to 10% rests with the top ten. Time point denoted: after trial treatment. The treatment: LDRT plus nivolumab, ipilimumab, low-dose cyclophosphamide and aspirin (RACIN trial). Sequenced here: PBMCs, sampled after low-dose radiotherapy plus immunotherapy. The receptors were sampled from a male donor with rectosigmoid adenocarcinoma.

The chain combines TRBV29-1 with TRBJ2-7; D gene ambiguous. The CDR3 contains 12 residues. V lost 5 bases and J 0 bases, leaving 8 bases between the germline ends. In germline, CDR1 is SQVTM, CDR2 ANQGSEA. CDR3 residues: CSVSPGSYEQYF. The CDR3 DNA reads as TGCAGCGTTTCACCGGGCTCCTACGAGCAGTACTTC.

This clonotype has at least ten counts. The chain carries TRBV5-1 and TRBJ2-7, with 9 bases aligning to TRBD1. After removal of 0 bases from V and 0 bases from J, the junction contained 7 bases not matched to a gene. Per the germline V gene, CDR1 is SGHRS and CDR2 is YFSETQ. The CDR3 sequence is 17 residues long. As DNA, the CDR3 is TGCGCCAGCAGCTTGGGGAGTTGGGGACAGGGCTCCTACGAGCAGTACTTC. Translating gives CASSLGSWGQGSYEQYF.

The J gene is TRBJ2-5, the V gene TRBV29-1; D may be TRBD1 (6 bases). This CDR3 comprises 14 residues. Germline-derived CDR1 and CDR2 are SQVTM and ANQGSEA. Between the trimmed V and J ends, which lost 7 bases and 3 bases, there was a span of 18 bases. CDR3 protein: CSAAPGAAEETQYF. As DNA, the CDR3 is TGCAGCGCTGCCCCAGGGGCAGCTGAAGAGACCCAGTACTTC.

The chain links TRBV5-1 to TRBJ2-7, with 8 bases aligning to TRBD2. Germline V gene lookup returns CDR1 SGHRS and CDR2 YFSETQ. The junction had 5 bases not matched to a gene; V was cut back by 1 base and J by 5 bases. CDR3 length: 14 amino acids. In DNA, the CDR3 is TGCGCCAGCAGCTTGCGGGGGGGGCCGGACGAGCAGTACTTC. Protein product: CASSLRGGPDEQYF. Drawing the rest from reference TRBV5-1 and TRBJ2-7, the complete variable domain is KAGVTQTPRYLIKTRGQQVTLSCSPISGHRSVSWYQQTPGQGLQFLFEYFSETQRNKGNFPGRFSGRQFSNSRSEMNVSTLELGDSALYLCASSLRGGPDEQYFGPGTRLTVT.

The genes are TRBV7-8 and TRBJ2-5, with a weak D call TRBD2 (6 bases). V dropped 5 bases and J dropped 3 bases, with 13 bases sitting between them. The germline CDR1 and CDR2 sequences are SGHVS and FQNEAQ. The CDR3 is 14 residues long. The CDR3 loop is CASSPRASEETQYF. The CDR3 nucleotides are TGTGCCAGCAGCCCCCGGGCTAGCGAAGAGACCCAGTACTTC.

This clonotype was recorded at least ten times. The V and J genes are TRBV11-2 and TRBJ2-7; D is undetermined. The V gene lost 5 bases and the J gene lost 2 bases, with 4 bases spanning the gap. Germline assignment: CDR1 SGHAT and CDR2 FQNNGV. The CDR3 runs 11 residues. The CDR3 reads CASSITYEQYF. The CDR3, as DNA: TGTGCCAGCAGCATCACCTACGAGCAGTACTTC. The full variable domain, its missing parts supplied by reference TRBV11-2 and TRBJ2-7, is EAGVAQSPRYKIIEKRQSVAFWCNPISGHATLYWYQQILGQGPKLLIQFQNNGVVDDSQLPKDRFSAERLKGVDSTLKIQPAKLEDSAVYLCASSITYEQYFGPGTRLTVT.

The gene calls are TRBV28 and TRBJ2-3, with 7 bases identical to TRBD2. Germline CDR1 MDHEN, CDR2 SYDVKM. With V trimmed by 6 bases and J by 2 bases, 11 bases remained unmatched. The CDR3 sequence is 16 residues long. The DNA of the CDR3 is TGTGCCAGCAGCCCCGGGGGAGGGATACCCACAGATACGCAGTATTTT. It yields the protein CASSPGGGIPTDTQYF.

This chain connects TRBV6-5 to TRBJ2-7, with D perhaps TRBD2 (6 bases). The CDR3 loop spans 13 amino acids. Trimming stripped 8 bases from V and 2 bases from J, with 13 bases between. The germline CDR1 and CDR2 sequences are MNHEY and SVGAGI. The chain's CDR3 is CASGRTAPYEQYF. CDR3 DNA sequence: TGTGCCAGCGGGAGGACGGCACCCTACGAGCAGTACTTC.

This clonotype showed up many times. V and J are TRBV28 and TRBJ2-4, with unresolved D. Looked up from germline, CDR1 is MDHEN and CDR2 is SYDVKM. The CDR3 length is 18 residues. V dropped 5 bases and J dropped 1 base, with 21 bases sitting between them. Written as DNA, the CDR3 is TGTGCCAGCAGTCCTATAAGGATAGCCACCTCGGCCAAAAACATTCAGTACTTC. Its translation: CASSPIRIATSAKNIQYF.

In the case of this clonotype: Relative to the germline gene, one junction end is altered; a read error may explain this. J is TRBJ1-2 and V is TRBV5-5, with 7 bases aligning to TRBD1. This CDR3 has 13 amino acids. Germline CDR1 SGHKS, CDR2 YYEKEE (reference sequence). The CDR3 loop reads CASSFDRADGHTF. In DNA, the CDR3 is TGTGCCAGCAGCTTTGACAGGGCGGATGGCCACACCTTC.

The chain combines TRBV29-1 with TRBJ2-5; D uncertain. Trimming stripped 0 bases from V and 5 bases from J, with 4 bases between. CDR3 length equals 11 residues. CDR1 and CDR2 (germline): SQVTM, ANQGSEA. The CDR3 reads CSVEDGETQYF. The CDR3 nucleotides are TGCAGCGTTGAAGATGGGGAGACCCAGTACTTC.

The chain uses TRBV2 and TRBJ2-1; no clear D. With 4 bases removed from V and 8 bases from J, the gap between germline ends came to 9 bases. The CDR3 is 12 amino acids. Germline CDR1 SNHLY, CDR2 FYNNEI. The CDR3 loop is CASSALRDEQFF. The CDR3 nucleotides are TGTGCCAGCAGTGCCCTAAGGGATGAGCAGTTCTTC.

This clonotype was counted ten times or more. This chain links TRBV29-1 with TRBJ1-2; perhaps TRBD1 as D (5 bases). The length of the CDR3 is 13 residues. The V end was cut by 3 bases, the J end by 3 bases, with 11 bases between. Looked up from germline, CDR1 is SQVTM and CDR2 is ANQGSEA. The CDR3 protein is CSVDDGGDYGYTF. The CDR3 DNA follows: TGCAGCGTTGATGACGGGGGGGACTATGGCTACACCTTC.

A remark on this clonotype: Given a far larger clone just one base away, this is likely a sequencing read error. The chain couples TRBV6-2 or TRBV6-3 to TRBJ2-5, with 8 bases matching TRBD1. CDR3 length: 14 amino acids. V shed 8 bases and J 11 bases; nucleotides not matched to a gene: 16. The germline V gene encodes CDR1 MNHEY and CDR2 SVGEGT. The CDR3 DNA is TGTGCCAGCCTGACAGGGGAAGCCTACAATGAGCAGTACTTC. Its protein is CASLTGEAYNEQYF.

In its sample, this clonotype was seen many times. The chain recombines TRBV29-1 with TRBJ2-7; no firm D call. The length of the CDR3 is 12 residues. The germline V gene has CDR1 SQVTM and CDR2 ANQGSEA. The germline V and J ends were trimmed by 4 bases and 4 bases, with 11 bases remaining between them. The CDR3 sequence is CSVATDGYEQYF. The CDR3 DNA is TGCAGCGTTGCTACGGACGGGTACGAGCAGTACTTC.

This clonotype was seen a few times. The chain has TRBV19 and TRBJ2-1; 9 bases line up with TRBD1. Unmatched junction bases numbered 12, after V lost 7 bases and J lost 8 bases. Germline V gene lookup returns CDR1 LNHDA and CDR2 SQIVND (reference sequence). The CDR3 runs to 15 residues. The CDR3 bases are TGTGCCAGTACCGTGGACAGGGGATATTCACATGAGCAGTTCTTC. It encodes CASTVDRGYSHEQFF.

The gene calls are TRBV20-1 and TRBJ1-5; the D is unclear. Germline loops: CDR1 DFQATT, CDR2 SNEGSKA (reference sequence). This CDR3 region has 15 residues. Trimming left V 0 bases short and J 1 base short, with 10 bases between. The CDR3 region has the DNA TGCAGTGCTAGAGAAACACAGAGAAGCAATCAGCCCCAGCATTTT. Its translation is CSARETQRSNQPQHF.

V gene TRBV4-2 combines with J gene TRBJ2-2; 12 nucleotides align to TRBD2. V lost 1 base to trimming and J lost 5 bases; unmatched junction nucleotides: 2. The CDR3 has 16 amino acids. Germline CDR1 LGHNA, CDR2 YNFKEQ. CDR3 DNA: TGTGCCAGCAGCCAAGCCCTAGCGGGAGGGACCGGGGAGCTGTTTTTT. Translated, it gives CASSQALAGGTGELFF.

This clonotype occurred once. This rearrangement joins TRBV7-2 to TRBJ2-7; 10 bases match TRBD2. This CDR3 has 14 residues. Unmatched junction bases numbered 7, after V lost 5 bases and J lost 6 bases. The germline gives CDR1 SGHTA, CDR2 FQGNSA. The CDR3 loop is CASSDLAGASEQYF. The CDR3 DNA follows: TGTGCCAGCAGCGATCTAGCGGGAGCCTCCGAGCAGTACTTC.